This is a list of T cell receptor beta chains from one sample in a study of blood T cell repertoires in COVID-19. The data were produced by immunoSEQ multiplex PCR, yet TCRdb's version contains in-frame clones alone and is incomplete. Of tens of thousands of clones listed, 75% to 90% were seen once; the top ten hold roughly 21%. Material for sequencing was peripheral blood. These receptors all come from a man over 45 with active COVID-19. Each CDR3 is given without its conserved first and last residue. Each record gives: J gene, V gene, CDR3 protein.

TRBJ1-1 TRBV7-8 ASSKTRNEAF
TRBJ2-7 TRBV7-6 ASSLVRGRSYEQY
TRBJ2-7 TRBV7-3 ASSHYSGPYEQY
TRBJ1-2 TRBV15 ATSRAALEGYT
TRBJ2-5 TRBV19 ASRRTDQETQY
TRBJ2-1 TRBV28 ASSPQDRAAGEQF
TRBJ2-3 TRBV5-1 ASGTSSSTDTQY
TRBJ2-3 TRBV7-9 ASSFASGMGDTQY
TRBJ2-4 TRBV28 ASSSGILAKNIQY
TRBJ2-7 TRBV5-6 ASSLNLRGQIYEQY
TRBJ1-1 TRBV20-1 SASPDRAQNTEAF
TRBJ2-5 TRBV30 AWRSLEETQY
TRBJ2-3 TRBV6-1 ASSEGLAVPDTQY
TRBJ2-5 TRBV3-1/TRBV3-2 ASSQAPTSGRVPETQY
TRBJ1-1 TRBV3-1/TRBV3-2 ASSQQGMNTEAF
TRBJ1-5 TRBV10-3 AISESGSGVQPQH
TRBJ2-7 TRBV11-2 ASSSGQGAFEQY
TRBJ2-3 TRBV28 ASSFRGSYTDTQY